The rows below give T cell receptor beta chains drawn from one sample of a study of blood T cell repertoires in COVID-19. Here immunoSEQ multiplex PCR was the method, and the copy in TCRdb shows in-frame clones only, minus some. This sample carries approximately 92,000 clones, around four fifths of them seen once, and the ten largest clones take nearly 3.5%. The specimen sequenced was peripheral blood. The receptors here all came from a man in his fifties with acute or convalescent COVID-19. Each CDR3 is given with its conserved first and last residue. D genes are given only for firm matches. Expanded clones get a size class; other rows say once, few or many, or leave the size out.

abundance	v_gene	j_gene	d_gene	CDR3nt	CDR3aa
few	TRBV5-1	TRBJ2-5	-	TGCGCCAGCGGTTCGGGGTCACAAGAGACCCAGTACTTC	CASGSGSQETQYF
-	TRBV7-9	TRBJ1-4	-	TGTGCCAGCAGCCCACTCCAAAGCGCTAATGAAAAACTGTTTTTT	CASSPLQSANEKLFF
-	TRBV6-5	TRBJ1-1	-	TGTGCCAGCAGCCCCAGGAACACTGAAGCTTTCTTT	CASSPRNTEAFF
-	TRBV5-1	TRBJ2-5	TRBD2	TGCGCCAGCAGCTTTTCTAGCGGGGTCAGAAAGACCCAGTACTTC	CASSFSSGVRKTQYF
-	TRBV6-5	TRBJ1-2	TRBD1	TGTGCCAGCAGTCCCGGGGACAGGATGAGCGGCTACACCTTC	CASSPGDRMSGYTF
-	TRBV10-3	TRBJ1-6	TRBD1	TGTGCCATCAGCCGGGACAGGGACTCCAGCTCCTATAATTCACCCCTCCACTTT	CAISRDRDSSSYNSPLHF
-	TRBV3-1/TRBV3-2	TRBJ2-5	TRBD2	TGTGCCAGCAGCCAAGAGGCGGGTTGGGGGGGAGAGACCCAGTACTTC	CASSQEAGWGGETQYF
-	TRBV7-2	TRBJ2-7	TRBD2	TGTGCCAGCAGCTTAAGCGGGAGTAAGAACGAGCAGTACTTC	CASSLSGSKNEQYF
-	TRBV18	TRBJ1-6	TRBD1	TGTGCCAGCTCACCGCCGGGACAGGGGAGCTCCTATAATTCACCCCTCCACTTT	CASSPPGQGSSYNSPLHF
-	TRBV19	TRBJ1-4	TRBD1	TGTGCCAGTAGTATAGACGGGACAGGGGCAACTAATGAAAAACTGTTTTTT	CASSIDGTGATNEKLFF
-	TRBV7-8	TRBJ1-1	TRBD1	TGTGCCAGCAGCTTAGAGACAGGGTGGAACACTGAAGCTTTCTTT	CASSLETGWNTEAFF
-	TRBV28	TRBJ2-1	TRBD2	TGTGCCAGCAGTTTATATCCGGGACAGACTAGCGGGAGGGCAGTAAATGAGCAGTTCTTC	CASSLYPGQTSGRAVNEQFF
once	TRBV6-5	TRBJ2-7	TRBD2	TGTGCCAGCGGGGAGGGAACAGGATACGAGCAGTACTTC	CASGEGTGYEQYF
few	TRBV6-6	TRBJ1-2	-	TGTGCCAGCAGCAGACCAGGGGACTATGGCTACACCTTC	CASSRPGDYGYTF
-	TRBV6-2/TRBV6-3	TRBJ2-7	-	TGTGCCAGCAGCTTGGACAGCGCCTTTGGCGAGCAGTACTTC	CASSLDSAFGEQYF
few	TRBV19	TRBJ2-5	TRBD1	TGTGCCAGTACCCAATCACAGGGGGGACGCGAGACCCAGTACTTC	CASTQSQGGRETQYF
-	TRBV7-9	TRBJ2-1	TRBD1	TGTGCCAGCAGCACCGGGACAGGGTTTTACAATGAGCAGTTCTTC	CASSTGTGFYNEQFF